This T cell receptor beta chain was recovered during a study of CD8+CD57+ T cells in acquired aplastic anemia. For the study at large: Average DNA yield from sorted CD4+ and CD8+ cells was around 3.2 ug. Study findings and constraints: Any difference that existed in CD8+ Simpson's diversity between patients and controls was not significant. Found in both controls and patients were around 30 CD8+ CDR3 sequences.

According to the study, genomic DNA was the template for TCR beta VDJ and CDR3 profiling. One entry per CDR3 protein results from TCRdb running MiXCR on the reads. The sample consists of approximately 80,000 distinct CDR3 sequences, under 80% of them appearing once. Selection for sequencing was limited to patients who had shown CD8+CD57+ cell expansion by flow cytometry. No patient had been given any therapy when blood was sampled. The CDR3 covers 16 residues. Germline V gene data show CDR1 as SGHAT and CDR2 as FQDESV (reference sequence). In the case of this clonotype: Its antigen is currently unknown. At one boundary the junction diverges from the germline segment, which might be a read error.

This TCR was recovered from a human donor with aplastic anemia. Sequencing input: sorted CD4+, CD8+, or CD8+CD57+ T cells (not recorded which) from PBMCs. This chain joins TRBV11-1 and TRBJ2-7; 8 nucleotides line up with TRBD2. Written as DNA, the CDR3 is TGTGCCAGCAGCCCCCCCGGGACTAGAGGAACTAACGAGCAGTGCTTC. Translating gives CASSPPGTRGTNEQCF.